Listed below are T cell receptor beta chains from one sample, sequenced in a study of cytomegalovirus exposure and HLA in healthy donors. Sequencing used immunoSEQ multiplex PCR; TCRdb keeps in-frame clones, though not all of them. The profile covers about 170,000 clones, with approximately 72% appearing a single time and roughly 2.5% taken by the ten largest. Sequencing used PBMCs. These receptors were taken from a human donor in good health. The conserved cysteine and the conserved F or W are not part of the CDR3 here. Fields, in order: CDR3 protein, CDR3 length, J gene, V gene.

ASSLAGGANYNEQF	14	TRBJ2-1	TRBV7-7
ASSQDFNPGQAAGELF	16	TRBJ2-2	TRBV4-1
ASSLGAGIAGGHLGEQY	17	TRBJ2-7	TRBV5-8
SVVIAGGQETQY	12	TRBJ2-5	TRBV29-1
ASSIMGGRNQPQH	13	TRBJ1-5	TRBV19
ASSQAQGGYTEAF	13	TRBJ1-1	TRBV14
SALEGSGYGYT	11	TRBJ1-2	TRBV29-1
ASSPGTAIIPQH	12	TRBJ1-5	TRBV19
ASSLPSTDTQY	11	TRBJ2-3	TRBV7-2
ASRSIGGLNTEAF	13	TRBJ1-1	TRBV6-1
ASSPGLNTEAF	11	TRBJ1-1	TRBV18
ASRRQGYSTEAF	12	TRBJ1-1	TRBV6-5
ASSEVQGTEAF	11	TRBJ1-1	TRBV6-4
AWTRAAPTNTEAF	13	TRBJ1-1	TRBV30
ASSSIQGQERYEQY	14	TRBJ2-7	TRBV5-6
ASSKDRFSGNTIY	13	TRBJ1-3	TRBV21-1
ASSQAPKETQY	11	TRBJ2-5	TRBV4-1
ASSIAGQGSGNTIY	14	TRBJ1-3	TRBV19
ATQENTEAF	9	TRBJ1-1	TRBV7-8
ASRGQAYEQY	10	.	TRBV6-5
ASSDTSGGPSYNEQF	15	TRBJ2-1	TRBV9
ASSEWDMSNQPQH	13	TRBJ1-5	TRBV2
ASSFGQGIAYEQY	13	TRBJ2-7	TRBV7-8
ASSPQGDEQF	10	TRBJ2-1	TRBV19
ASSSGHYGEKLF	12	TRBJ1-4	TRBV5-6
ASNADRAGNTIY	12	TRBJ1-3	TRBV2
AWSVVGGPYEQY	12	TRBJ2-7	TRBV30
ASSLDGGIRVLT	12	TRBJ2-6	TRBV5-4
ASSIDLGGYT	10	TRBJ1-2	TRBV19
ASRQSGATGGRTEAF	15	TRBJ1-1	TRBV5-1
ASSREFRGGETQY	13	TRBJ2-5	TRBV4-1
ASSQDSNPQPQH	12	TRBJ1-5	TRBV2
ASSAATSQETQY	12	TRBJ2-5	TRBV7-3
ASSLVGQVTYNEQF	14	TRBJ2-1	TRBV7-2
ASIGSRLETQY	11	TRBJ2-5	TRBV2
ASSSHRGANYGYT	13	TRBJ1-2	TRBV11-2
ASSVGLSGYQETQY	14	TRBJ2-5	TRBV9
ASRTGASNEQY	11	TRBJ2-7	TRBV27
ASSLAPNEQF	10	TRBJ2-1	TRBV11-2
ASSLGGGAYTDTQY	14	TRBJ2-3	TRBV7-8
ASSAGQGALYEQY	13	TRBJ2-7	TRBV7-9